These 10 T cell receptor beta chains came from one sample sequenced in a study of OX40 agonist ivuxolimab in advanced cancers. Libraries were prepared by immunoSEQ multiplex PCR; TCRdb keeps only in-frame clonotypes and omits some of them. The sample yields tens of thousands of clones, about three quarters seen once. Sequences were derived from CD4+ or CD8+ T cells sorted from blood, sampled in a trial of the OX40 agonist ivuxolimab. All receptors derive from an adult with an advanced solid tumor such as melanoma, head and neck, liver or kidney cancer.

The rearrangement links TRBV30 to TRBJ2-3; TRBD2 matches 10 bases. Unmatched junction bases numbered 6, after V lost 4 bases and J lost 5 bases. CDR1 is GTSNPN, CDR2 SVGIG, per germline (reference sequence). The CDR3 has 14 amino acids. The CDR3 DNA is TGTGCCTGGAACAGCGGGGGGGGAGGAGATACGCAGTATTTT. Residues: CAWNSGGGGDTQYF.

This clone showed up just once. The rearrangement uses TRBV6-4 and TRBJ2-3, with D uncertain. V lost 5 bases to trimming and J lost 2 bases, with 8 bases between them. The CDR3 has 13 residues. Germline V gene lookup returns CDR1 MRHNA and CDR2 SNTAGT. In nucleotides, the CDR3 is TGTGCCAGCAGTTTGGGTGACACAGATACGCAGTATTTT. Encoded protein: CASSLGDTDTQYF.

This clone was seen just once. The genes are TRBV7-2 and TRBJ1-1; D unclear. The CDR3 loop spans 14 amino acids. V shed 4 bases and J shed 0 bases, with 9 bases lying between them. Germline V lookup: CDR1 SGHTA, CDR2 FQGNSA. The CDR3 DNA sequence: TGTGCCAGCAGCTGGTCGAGGATGAACACTGAAGCTTTCTTT. The encoded protein is CASSWSRMNTEAFF.

A few counts support this clone. V is TRBV9 and J is TRBJ1-3; 11 bases agree with TRBD1. The germline V gene encodes CDR1 SGDLS and CDR2 YYNGEE. The V and J ends lost 5 bases and 3 bases, in that order; junction bases with no gene match: 1. CDR3 length: 14 residues. The CDR3 DNA reads TGTGCCAGCAGGGGACAGGGGGGTGGAAACACCATATATTTT. It yields the protein CASRGQGGGNTIYF. Full variable domain (missing parts from reference TRBV9 and TRBJ1-3): DSGVTQTPKHLITATGQRVTLRCSPRSGDLSVYWYQQSLDQGLQFLIQYYNGEERAKGNILERFSAQQFPDLHSELNLSSLELGDSALYFCASRGQGGGNTIYFGEGSWLTVV.

The genes are TRBV7-3 and TRBJ2-5, with 7 bases lining up with TRBD1. Germline CDR1 reads SGHTA; CDR2 reads FQGTGA. The trim removed 5 bases at V and 1 base at J, leaving 4 bases unmatched. This CDR3 has 14 residues. Here the CDR3 DNA reads TGTGCCAGCAGCAAACAGGGGCCCCAAGAGACCCAGTACTTC. Translated, it gives CASSKQGPQETQYF.

The rearrangement joins TRBV30 to TRBJ2-1, with D possibly being TRBD2 (7 bases). CDR3 size: 15 residues. Germline V gene data show CDR1 as GTSNPN and CDR2 as SVGIG (reference sequence). V shed 5 bases and J shed 9 bases, with 23 bases lying between them. The CDR3 coding sequence is TGTGCCTGGGGCGTGGGGGGAGGGGGGGTAGGTGAGCAGTTCTTC. Translated: CAWGVGGGGVGEQFF.

V usage is TRBV5-1 and J usage is TRBJ2-1; TRBD1 is a possible D gene (6 bases). V lost 4 bases and J 0 bases, leaving 11 bases between the germline ends. CDR3 length equals 15 residues. The germline CDR1 and CDR2 sequences are SGHRS and YFSETQ. DNA for the CDR3: TGCGCCAGCAGCCTCGACAGGAGCTCCTACAATGAGCAGTTCTTC. It translates to CASSLDRSSYNEQFF.

The V and J genes are TRBV7-3 and TRBJ1-1; 9 nucleotides match TRBD1. The trim removed 4 bases at V and 4 bases at J, leaving 7 bases unmatched. This CDR3 region has 15 residues. Germline V lookup: CDR1 SGHTA, CDR2 FQGTGA. CDR3 bases: TGTGCCAGCAGCTCCACAGGGGGCGTAAGCACTGAAGCTTTCTTT. This translates into CASSSTGGVSTEAFF.

In its sample, this clone was seen once. Different DNA sequences within this sample yield the same CDR3. V usage is TRBV6-5 and J usage is TRBJ2-5; 7 bases are shared with TRBD2. Germline trimming cut 4 bases from V and 2 bases from J; bases unmatched to any gene: 1. This CDR3 has 13 amino acids. CDR1 is MNHEY and CDR2 is SVGAGI in the germline V gene. This chain's CDR3 is CASSWTSQETQYF. CDR3 in DNA: TGTGCCAGCAGTTGGACTAGTCAAGAGACCCAGTACTTC.

The genes are TRBV19 and TRBJ1-1; TRBD1 matches 7 bases. Germline V gives CDR1 LNHDA, CDR2 SQIVND (reference sequence). Germline trimming cut 4 bases from V and 4 bases from J; bases unmatched to any gene: 3. CDR3 length: 13 residues. In DNA form, the CDR3 reads TGTGCCAGTAGTAAAAGGGGGCTCACTGAAGCTTTCTTT. Residues: CASSKRGLTEAFF. The whole variable domain, filled in from reference TRBV19 and TRBJ1-1, reads DGGITQSPKYLFRKEGQNVTLSCEQNLNHDAMYWYRQDPGQGLRLIYYSQIVNDFQKGDIAEGYSVSREKKESFPLTVTSAQKNPTAFYLCASSKRGLTEAFFGQGTRLTVV.